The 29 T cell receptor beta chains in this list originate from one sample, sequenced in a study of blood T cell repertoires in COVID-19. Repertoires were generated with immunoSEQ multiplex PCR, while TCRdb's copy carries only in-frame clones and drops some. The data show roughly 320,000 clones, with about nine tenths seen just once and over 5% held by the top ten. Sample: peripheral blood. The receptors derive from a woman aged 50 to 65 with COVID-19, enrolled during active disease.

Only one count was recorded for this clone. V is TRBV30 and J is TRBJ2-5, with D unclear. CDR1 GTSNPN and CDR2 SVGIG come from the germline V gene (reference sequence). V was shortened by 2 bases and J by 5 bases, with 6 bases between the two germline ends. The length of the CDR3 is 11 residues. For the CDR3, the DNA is TGTGCCTGGAGTTCGCAGGAGACCCAGTACTTC. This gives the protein CAWSSQETQYF.

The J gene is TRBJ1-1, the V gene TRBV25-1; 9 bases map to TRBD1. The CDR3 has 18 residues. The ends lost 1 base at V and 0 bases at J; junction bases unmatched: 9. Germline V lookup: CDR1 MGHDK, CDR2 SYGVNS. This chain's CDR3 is CASSESPGTGSMNTEAFF. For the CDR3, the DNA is TGTGCCAGCAGTGAATCCCCCGGGACAGGGTCCATGAACACTGAAGCTTTCTTT. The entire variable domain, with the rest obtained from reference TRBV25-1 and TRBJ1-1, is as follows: EADIYQTPRYLVIGTGKKITLECSQTMGHDKMYWYQQDPGMELHLIHYSYGVNSTEKGDLSSESTVSRIRTEHFPLTLESARPSHTSQYLCASSESPGTGSMNTEAFFGQGTRLTVV.

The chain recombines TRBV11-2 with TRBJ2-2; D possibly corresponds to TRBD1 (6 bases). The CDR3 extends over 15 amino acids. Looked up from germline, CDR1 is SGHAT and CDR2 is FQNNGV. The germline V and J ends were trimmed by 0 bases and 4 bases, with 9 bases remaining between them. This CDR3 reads CASSLDYRATGELFF. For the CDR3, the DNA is TGTGCCAGCAGCTTAGATTACAGGGCCACCGGGGAGCTGTTTTTT. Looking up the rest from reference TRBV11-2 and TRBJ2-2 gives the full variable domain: EAGVAQSPRYKIIEKRQSVAFWCNPISGHATLYWYQQILGQGPKLLIQFQNNGVVDDSQLPKDRFSAERLKGVDSTLKIQPAKLEDSAVYLCASSLDYRATGELFFGEGSRLTVL.

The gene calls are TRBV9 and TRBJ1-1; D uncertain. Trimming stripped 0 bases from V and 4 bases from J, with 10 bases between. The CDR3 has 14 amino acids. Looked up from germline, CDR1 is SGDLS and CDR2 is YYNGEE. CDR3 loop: CASSVAPAGTEAFF. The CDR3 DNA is TGTGCCAGCAGCGTAGCCCCAGCGGGCACTGAAGCTTTCTTT.

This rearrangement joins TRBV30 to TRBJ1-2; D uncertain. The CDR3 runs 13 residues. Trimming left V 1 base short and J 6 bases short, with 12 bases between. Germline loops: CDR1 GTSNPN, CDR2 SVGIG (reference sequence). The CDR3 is CAWSAGVEDGYTF. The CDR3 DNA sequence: TGTGCCTGGAGTGCCGGGGTCGAAGATGGCTACACCTTC.

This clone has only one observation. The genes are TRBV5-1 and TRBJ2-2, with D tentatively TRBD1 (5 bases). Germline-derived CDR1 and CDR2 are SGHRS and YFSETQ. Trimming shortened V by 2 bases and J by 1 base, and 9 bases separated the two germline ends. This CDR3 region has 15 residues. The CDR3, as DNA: TGCGCCAGCAGCTTTGACAGACTGAACACCGGGGAGCTGTTTTTT. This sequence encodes CASSFDRLNTGELFF.

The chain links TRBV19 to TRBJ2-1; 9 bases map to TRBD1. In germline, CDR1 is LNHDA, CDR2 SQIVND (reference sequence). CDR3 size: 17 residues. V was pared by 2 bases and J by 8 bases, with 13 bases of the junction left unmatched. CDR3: CASSISRDRESDHEQFF. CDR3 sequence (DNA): TGTGCCAGTAGTATAAGCCGGGACAGGGAATCCGATCATGAGCAGTTCTTC.

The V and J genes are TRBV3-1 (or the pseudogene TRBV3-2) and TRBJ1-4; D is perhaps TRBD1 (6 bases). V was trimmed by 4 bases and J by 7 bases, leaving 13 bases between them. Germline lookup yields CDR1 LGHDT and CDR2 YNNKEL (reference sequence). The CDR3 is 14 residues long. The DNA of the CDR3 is TGTGCCAGCAGCCGAGGCAGGGGCGGTGAAAAACTGTTTTTT. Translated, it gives CASSRGRGGEKLFF.

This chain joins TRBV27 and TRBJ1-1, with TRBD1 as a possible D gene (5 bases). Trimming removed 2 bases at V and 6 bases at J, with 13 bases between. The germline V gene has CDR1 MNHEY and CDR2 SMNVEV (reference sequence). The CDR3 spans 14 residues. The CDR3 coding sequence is TGTGCCAGCAGTTTAGTGCGGGGGAGCGCTGAAGCTTTCTTT. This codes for CASSLVRGSAEAFF.

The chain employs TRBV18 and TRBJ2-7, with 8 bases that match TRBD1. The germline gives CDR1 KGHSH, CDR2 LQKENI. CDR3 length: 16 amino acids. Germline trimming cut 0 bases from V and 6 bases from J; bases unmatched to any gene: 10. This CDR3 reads CASSPPWNRGDPEQYF. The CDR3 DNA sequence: TGTGCCAGCTCACCACCGTGGAACAGGGGGGACCCCGAGCAGTACTTC.

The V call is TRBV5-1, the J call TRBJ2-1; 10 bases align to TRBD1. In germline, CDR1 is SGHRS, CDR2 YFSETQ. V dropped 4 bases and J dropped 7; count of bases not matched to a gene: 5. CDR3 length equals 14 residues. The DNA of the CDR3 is TGCGCCAGCAGCCTGGGGACAGGGGTGAATGAGCAGTTCTTC. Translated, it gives CASSLGTGVNEQFF.

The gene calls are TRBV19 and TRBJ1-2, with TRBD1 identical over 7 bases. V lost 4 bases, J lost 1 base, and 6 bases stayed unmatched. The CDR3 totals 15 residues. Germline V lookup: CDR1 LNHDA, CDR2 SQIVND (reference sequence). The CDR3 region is CASSSYRGVNYGYTF. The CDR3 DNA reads TGTGCCAGTAGTAGTTACAGGGGTGTTAACTATGGCTACACCTTC.

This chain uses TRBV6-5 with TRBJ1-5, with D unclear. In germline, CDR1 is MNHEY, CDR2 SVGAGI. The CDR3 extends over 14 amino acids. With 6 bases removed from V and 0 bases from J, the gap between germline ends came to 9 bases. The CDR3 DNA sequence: TGTGCCAGCAGGTTCAGTAATAGCAATCAGCCCCAGCATTTT. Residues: CASRFSNSNQPQHF.

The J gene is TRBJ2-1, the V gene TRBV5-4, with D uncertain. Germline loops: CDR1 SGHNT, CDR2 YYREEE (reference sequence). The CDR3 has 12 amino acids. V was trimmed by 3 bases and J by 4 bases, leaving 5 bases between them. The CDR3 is CASSSPYNEQFF. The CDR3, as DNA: TGTGCCAGCAGCTCCCCTTACAATGAGCAGTTCTTC.

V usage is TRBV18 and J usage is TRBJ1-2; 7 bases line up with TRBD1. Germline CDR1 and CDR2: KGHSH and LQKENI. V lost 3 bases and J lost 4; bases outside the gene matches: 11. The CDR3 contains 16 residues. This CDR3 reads CASSPTTGLVGYGYTF. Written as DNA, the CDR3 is TGTGCCAGCTCACCTACGACAGGGTTGGTCGGCTATGGCTACACCTTC. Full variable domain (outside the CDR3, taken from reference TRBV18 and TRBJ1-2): NAGVMQNPRHLVRRRGQEARLRCSPMKGHSHVYWYRQLPEEGLKFMVYLQKENIIDESGMPKERFSAEFPKEGPSILRIQQVVRGDSAAYFCASSPTTGLVGYGYTFGSGTRLTVV.

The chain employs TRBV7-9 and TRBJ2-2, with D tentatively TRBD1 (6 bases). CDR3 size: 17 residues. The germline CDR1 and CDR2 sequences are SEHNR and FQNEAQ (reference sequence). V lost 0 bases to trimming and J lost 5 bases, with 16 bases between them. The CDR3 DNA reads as TGTGCCAGCAGCTTAGCACCAAAGACGGGACAAACCGGGGAGCTGTTTTTT. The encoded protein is CASSLAPKTGQTGELFF.

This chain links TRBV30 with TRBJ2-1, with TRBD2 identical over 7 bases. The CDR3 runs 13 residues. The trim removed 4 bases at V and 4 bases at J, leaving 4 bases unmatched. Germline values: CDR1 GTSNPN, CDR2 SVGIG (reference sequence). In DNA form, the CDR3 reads TGTGCCTGGACTAGCGGAGTTTACAATGAGCAGTTCTTC. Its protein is CAWTSGVYNEQFF.

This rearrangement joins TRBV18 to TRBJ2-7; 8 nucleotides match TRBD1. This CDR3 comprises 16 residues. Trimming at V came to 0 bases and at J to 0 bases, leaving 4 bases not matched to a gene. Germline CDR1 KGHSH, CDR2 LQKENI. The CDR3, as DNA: TGTGCCAGCTCACCACCGGGACAGGTAACCTCCTACGAGCAGTACTTC. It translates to CASSPPGQVTSYEQYF.

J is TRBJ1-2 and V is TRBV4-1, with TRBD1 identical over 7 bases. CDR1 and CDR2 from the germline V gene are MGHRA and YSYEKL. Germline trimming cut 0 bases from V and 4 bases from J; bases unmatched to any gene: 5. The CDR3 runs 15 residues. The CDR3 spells CASSQDRGRSYGYTF. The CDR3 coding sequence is TGCGCCAGCAGCCAAGACAGGGGGAGGAGCTATGGCTACACCTTC.

CDR3 region: CASSEERGIYEQYF. CDR3 bases: TGTGCCAGCAGTGAAGAACGGGGGATCTACGAGCAGTACTTC. The chain has TRBV2 and TRBJ2-7, with D perhaps TRBD2 (6 bases). This CDR3 is built from 14 residues. Trimming cost V 1 base and J 3 bases, with 10 bases left between them. From germline, CDR1 is SNHLY and CDR2 FYNNEI.

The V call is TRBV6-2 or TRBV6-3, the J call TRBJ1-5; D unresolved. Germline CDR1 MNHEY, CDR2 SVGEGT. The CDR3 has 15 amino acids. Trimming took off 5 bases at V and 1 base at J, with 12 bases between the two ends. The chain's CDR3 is CASSKTGLSNQPQHF. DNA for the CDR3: TGTGCCAGCAGTAAAACCGGACTCAGCAATCAGCCCCAGCATTTT.

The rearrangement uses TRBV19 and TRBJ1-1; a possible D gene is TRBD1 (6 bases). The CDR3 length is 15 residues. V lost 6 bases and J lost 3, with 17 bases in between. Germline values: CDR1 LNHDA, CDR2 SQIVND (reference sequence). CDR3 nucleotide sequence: TGTGCCAGTAGCGGGGGGCGTGTTAGGTACACTGAAGCTTTCTTT. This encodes CASSGGRVRYTEAFF.

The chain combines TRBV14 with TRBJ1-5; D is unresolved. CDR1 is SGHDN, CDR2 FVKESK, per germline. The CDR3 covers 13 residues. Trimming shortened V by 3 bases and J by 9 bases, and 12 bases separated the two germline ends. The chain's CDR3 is CASSHGKGLPQHF. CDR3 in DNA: TGTGCCAGCAGCCATGGAAAAGGACTGCCCCAGCATTTT.

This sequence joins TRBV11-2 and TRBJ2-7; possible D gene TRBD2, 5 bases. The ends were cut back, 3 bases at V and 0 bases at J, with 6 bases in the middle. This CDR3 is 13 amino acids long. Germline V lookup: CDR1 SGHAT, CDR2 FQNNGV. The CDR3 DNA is TGTGCCAGCAGCTTTGGGAGCTCCTACGAGCAGTACTTC. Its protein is CASSFGSSYEQYF. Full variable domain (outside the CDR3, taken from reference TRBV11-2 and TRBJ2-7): EAGVAQSPRYKIIEKRQSVAFWCNPISGHATLYWYQQILGQGPKLLIQFQNNGVVDDSQLPKDRFSAERLKGVDSTLKIQPAKLEDSAVYLCASSFGSSYEQYFGPGTRLTVT.

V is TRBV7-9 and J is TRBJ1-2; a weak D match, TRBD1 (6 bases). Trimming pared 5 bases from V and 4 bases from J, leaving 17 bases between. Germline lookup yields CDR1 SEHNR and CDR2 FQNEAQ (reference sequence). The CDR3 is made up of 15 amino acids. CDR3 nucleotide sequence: TGTGCCAGCAGCAAAGGGACAACCCACGGCTATGGCTACACCTTC. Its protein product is CASSKGTTHGYGYTF.

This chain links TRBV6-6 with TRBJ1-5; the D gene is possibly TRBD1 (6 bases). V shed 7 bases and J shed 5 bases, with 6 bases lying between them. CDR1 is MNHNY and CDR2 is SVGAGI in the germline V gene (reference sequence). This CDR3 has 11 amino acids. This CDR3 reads CASKGDQPQHF. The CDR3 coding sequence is TGTGCCAGCAAGGGGGATCAGCCCCAGCATTTT.

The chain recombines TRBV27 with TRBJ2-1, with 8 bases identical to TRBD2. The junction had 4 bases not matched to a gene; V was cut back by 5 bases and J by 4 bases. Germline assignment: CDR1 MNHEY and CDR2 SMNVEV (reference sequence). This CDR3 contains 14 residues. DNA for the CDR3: TGTGCCAGCAGTCGGGAGGGCCGGTACAATGAGCAGTTCTTC. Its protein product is CASSREGRYNEQFF.

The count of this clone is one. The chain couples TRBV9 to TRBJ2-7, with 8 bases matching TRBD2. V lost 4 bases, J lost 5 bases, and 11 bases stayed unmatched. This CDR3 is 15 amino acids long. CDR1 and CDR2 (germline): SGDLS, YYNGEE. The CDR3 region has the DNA TGTGCCAGCAGCAGGGGCCAAGCGGGAGCTGACGAGCAGTACTTC. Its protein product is CASSRGQAGADEQYF.

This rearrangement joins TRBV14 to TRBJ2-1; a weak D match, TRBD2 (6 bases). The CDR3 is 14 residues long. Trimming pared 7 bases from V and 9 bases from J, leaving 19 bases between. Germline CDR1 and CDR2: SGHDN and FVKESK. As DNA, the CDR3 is TGTGCCAGCACCCTATCCCGGGAGTTCCGTGAGCAGTTCTTC. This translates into CASTLSREFREQFF. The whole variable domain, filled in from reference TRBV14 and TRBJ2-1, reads EAGVTQFPSHSVIEKGQTVTLRCDPISGHDNLYWYRRVMGKEIKFLLHFVKESKQDESGMPNNRFLAERTGGTYSTLKVQPAELEDSGVYFCASTLSREFREQFFGPGTRLTVL.